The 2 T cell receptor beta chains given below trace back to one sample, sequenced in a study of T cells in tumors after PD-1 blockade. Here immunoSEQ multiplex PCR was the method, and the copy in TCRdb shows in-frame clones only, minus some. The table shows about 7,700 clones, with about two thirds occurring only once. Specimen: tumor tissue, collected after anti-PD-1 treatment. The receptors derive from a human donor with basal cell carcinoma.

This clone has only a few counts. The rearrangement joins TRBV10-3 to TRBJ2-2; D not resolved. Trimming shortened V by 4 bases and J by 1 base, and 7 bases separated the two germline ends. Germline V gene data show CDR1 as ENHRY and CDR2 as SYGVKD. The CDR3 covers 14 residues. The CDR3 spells CAISADMNTGELFF. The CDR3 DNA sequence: TGTGCCATCAGTGCAGACATGAACACCGGGGAGCTGTTTTTT.

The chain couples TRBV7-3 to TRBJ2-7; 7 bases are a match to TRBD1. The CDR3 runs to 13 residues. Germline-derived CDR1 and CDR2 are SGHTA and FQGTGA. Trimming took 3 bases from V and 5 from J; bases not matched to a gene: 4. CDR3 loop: CASSFGQEDEQYF. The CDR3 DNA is TGTGCCAGCAGCTTCGGACAGGAGGACGAGCAGTACTTC.